These 26 T cell receptor beta chains came from one sample sequenced in a study of molecular identifiers for immune sequencing clone quantification. TCRdb recomputed calls from the PCR reads with MiXCR, one row per CDR3 protein. The data show roughly 100,000 distinct CDR3 sequences, about 35% seen once. The source material was naive CD8+ T cells from blood, with Jurkat cell RNA spiked in. Subset given: FACS-sorted CD8+CD4-CCR7+CD45RA+ naive T cells. These TCRs come from a human donor in good health. Some libraries in this study had Jurkat cell RNA spiked in.

This clonotype was picked up a small number of times. The genes are TRBV4-3 and TRBJ1-2; a weak D match, TRBD1 (5 bases). The CDR3 consists of 15 residues. V dropped 2 bases and J dropped 4 bases, with 14 bases sitting between them. CDR1 is LGHNA and CDR2 is YSLEER in the germline V gene. As DNA, the CDR3 is TGCGCCAGCAGCCAAACGACGACAGCCTTCTATGGCTACACCTTC. It encodes CASSQTTTAFYGYTF.

As for this clonotype: With a much larger clone just one base away, this may be a read error. The chain carries TRBV2 and TRBJ2-1; TRBD2 agrees at 7 bases. CDR3 length: 13 amino acids. Germline CDR1 is SNHLY and CDR2 is FYNNEI. CDR3 loop: CASRDYSYNVQFF. In DNA form, the CDR3 reads TGTGCCAGCCGGGACTACTCCTACAATGTGCAGTTCTTC.

This sequence joins TRBV9 and TRBJ2-2, with 7 bases identical to TRBD2. The CDR3 is 14 residues long. The germline gives CDR1 SGDLS, CDR2 YYNGEE. V was pared by 4 bases and J by 4 bases, with 4 bases of the junction left unmatched. The CDR3 here is CASSPSGGTGELFF. The CDR3 DNA reads as TGTGCCAGCAGCCCGTCGGGGGGCACCGGGGAGCTGTTTTTT.

The J gene is TRBJ2-3, the V gene TRBV7-2, with D perhaps TRBD1 or TRBD2 (5 bases each). V was pared by 3 bases and J by 4 bases, with 14 bases between. The CDR3 extends over 15 amino acids. CDR1 and CDR2 (germline): SGHTA, FQGNSA. The CDR3 loop reads CASSLGLRGADTQYF. CDR3 nucleotide sequence: TGTGCCAGCAGCTTGGGGCTCCGGGGCGCAGATACGCAGTATTTT.

This clonotype was counted many times. V usage is TRBV28 and J usage is TRBJ2-3; D is possibly TRBD1 (6 bases). Germline CDR1 is MDHEN and CDR2 is SYDVKM. The ends were cut back, 7 bases at V and 4 bases at J, with 18 bases in the middle. The CDR3 is made up of 15 amino acids. CDR3 loop: CASTVTGMFADTQYF. The CDR3 DNA follows: TGTGCCAGCACCGTTACAGGGATGTTCGCAGATACGCAGTATTTT.

The chain employs TRBV6-6 and TRBJ2-3, with 7 bases lining up with TRBD2. The trim removed 8 bases at V and 2 bases at J, leaving 16 bases unmatched. The CDR3 is 17 residues long. CDR1 is MNHNY, CDR2 SVGAGI, per germline (reference sequence). This CDR3 reads CASVNFAGLGYTDTQYF. The CDR3 bases are TGTGCCAGCGTAAATTTCGCTGGACTAGGGTACACAGATACGCAGTATTTT.

This clonotype was seen many times. The chain has TRBV29-1 and TRBJ2-7, with 10 bases fitting TRBD1. The CDR3 consists of 12 residues. Germline V gene sequence: CDR1 SQVTM, CDR2 ANQGSEA. J was trimmed by 6 bases and V by 1 base; bases with no gene match: 0. Here the CDR3 reads CSVEGTGGEQYF. The CDR3 DNA reads TGCAGCGTTGAAGGGACAGGGGGCGAGCAGTACTTC.

The table lists this clonotype with a few counts. The chain couples TRBV2 to TRBJ2-1; the D is unclear. The CDR3 runs 12 residues. V dropped 6 bases and J dropped 10 bases, with 13 bases sitting between them. Germline V lookup: CDR1 SNHLY, CDR2 FYNNEI. The CDR3 loop reads CASRPLGKEQFF. CDR3 nucleotide sequence: TGTGCCAGCAGACCATTAGGCAAAGAGCAGTTCTTC.

This clonotype was counted ten times or more. The chain recombines TRBV28 with TRBJ1-4; weak D call: TRBD1 (6 bases). This CDR3 comprises 17 residues. Germline CDR1 and CDR2: MDHEN and SYDVKM. Trimming took 5 bases from V and 5 from J, leaving 21 bases between them. The chain's CDR3 is CASSPLSLGGQNEKLFF. The CDR3 nucleotides read TGTGCCAGCAGTCCCCTATCACTGGGCGGACAGAATGAAAAACTGTTTTTT. Looking up the rest from reference TRBV28 and TRBJ1-4 gives the full variable domain: DVKVTQSSRYLVKRTGEKVFLECVQDMDHENMFWYRQDPGLGLRLIYFSYDVKMKEKGDIPEGYSVSREKKERFSLILESASTNQTSMYLCASSPLSLGGQNEKLFFGSGTQLSVL.

The rearrangement joins TRBV15 to TRBJ2-7, with a possible D match to TRBD1 (7 bases). Between the trimmed V and J ends, which lost 7 bases and 5 bases, there was a span of 24 bases. The CDR3 is 16 amino acids. CDR1 is LNHNV and CDR2 is YYDKDF in the germline V gene (reference sequence). In nucleotides, the CDR3 is TGTGCCACCAAAGAGCAGACAGGGAGGATGAGCGACGAGCAGTACTTC. This gives the protein CATKEQTGRMSDEQYF.

This clonotype was detected once. A junction end diverges from the germline sequence, so it may reflect a read error. V is TRBV23-1 and J is TRBJ1-1; 7 bases map to TRBD1. TRBV23-1 is identified as an open reading frame with a role that is uncertain. The CDR3 runs 15 residues. The CDR3 loop reads CASSPAGQENTKAFF. The CDR3 coding sequence is TGCGCCAGCAGTCCGGCTGGACAGGAGAACACTAAAGCTTTCTTT.

This clonotype has just one count. A read error may be the cause here, since a much bigger clone is one base away. The chain uses TRBV7-9 and TRBJ2-3; D not resolved. Trimming shortened V by 5 bases and J by 4 bases, and 19 bases separated the two germline ends. CDR3 length: 16 amino acids. The germline V gene encodes CDR1 SEHNR and CDR2 FQNEAQ (reference sequence). In DNA, the CDR3 is TGTGCCAGCAGCCGACCCCCCGGCGTGGTTTCAGATACGCAGTATTTT. This gives the protein CASSRPPGVVSDTQYF.

This clonotype was recorded a few times. This chain links TRBV28 with TRBJ1-1, with D unresolved. CDR3 length equals 16 residues. The V end was cut by 3 bases, the J end by 3 bases, with 17 bases between. Germline V lookup: CDR1 MDHEN, CDR2 SYDVKM. The CDR3 loop is CASSFQWGHGDTEAFF. The CDR3, as DNA: TGTGCCAGCAGTTTTCAATGGGGTCACGGGGACACTGAAGCTTTCTTT.

In its sample, this clonotype was seen once. The CDR3 DNA reads as TGTGCCAGCAGTTACGGGACAGGCTCCTTCAAAGAGCAGTTCTTC. This gives the protein CASSYGTGSFKEQFF. The chain combines TRBV6-6 with TRBJ2-1; TRBD1 aligns across 8 bases. With 2 bases clipped from V and 10 bases from J, the junction kept 10 bases outside the gene matches. CDR3 length: 15 residues. The germline CDR1 and CDR2 sequences are MNHNY and SVGAGI (reference sequence).

Regarding this clonotype: The germline gene is not matched at one end of the junction; a read error may be the cause. The J gene is TRBJ2-7, the V gene TRBV10-3; TRBD1 agrees at 10 bases. From germline, CDR1 is ENHRY and CDR2 SYGVKD. CDR3 length: 14 amino acids. Here the CDR3 reads CAISGGDRGYEQYF. As DNA, the CDR3 is TGTGCCATCAGTGGCGGGGACAGGGGCTACGAGCAATACTTC.

There are a few counts of this clonotype. The chain is built from TRBV27 and TRBJ2-7; TRBD1 aligns across 7 bases. The CDR3 is 12 amino acids. From germline, CDR1 is MNHEY and CDR2 SMNVEV (reference sequence). Trimming removed 4 bases from V and 6 bases from J; junction bases left unmatched: 3. The CDR3 DNA reads as TGTGCCAGCAGTTCGACAGGGCCCGAGCAGTACTTC. Translating it yields CASSSTGPEQYF.

A note on this clonotype: Germline and junction disagree at one end, which may indicate a read error. The chain links TRBV7-8 to TRBJ2-1, with D maybe TRBD2 (6 bases). The CDR3 length is 14 residues. Germline-derived CDR1 and CDR2 are SGHVS and FQNEAQ. The CDR3 DNA reads as TGTGCCAGTTCCCCCGGCGCGGGATACAGTGAGCAGTTCTTC. This translates into CASSPGAGYSEQFF.

V usage is TRBV7-9 and J usage is TRBJ2-7; no clear D gene. Germline V gene lookup returns CDR1 SEHNR and CDR2 FQNEAQ (reference sequence). With 5 bases removed from V and 0 bases from J, the gap between germline ends came to 11 bases. This CDR3 is built from 14 residues. The CDR3 DNA follows: TGTGCCAGCAGCCCCCCCATCGGCTCCTACGAGCAGTACTTC. Protein: CASSPPIGSYEQYF.

Details on this clonotype: A much bigger clone sits one base away, suggesting this may be a read error. The chain's CDR3 is CASNLRRQGPSNQPQHF. The CDR3 nucleotides are TGTGCCAGCAATTTACGCCGACAGGGACCCAGTAATCAGCCCCAGCATTTT. This chain joins TRBV28 and TRBJ1-5, with TRBD1 matching 7 bases. The CDR3 totals 17 residues. Germline CDR1 and CDR2: MDHEN and SYDVKM.

To note about this clonotype: This may arise from a read error, as a much more abundant clone is one base away. The chain combines TRBV5-6 with TRBJ2-5, with 12 bases matching TRBD1. Per the germline V gene, CDR1 is SGHDT and CDR2 is YYEEEE. The V segment lost 6 bases and the J segment 5 bases; nucleotides outside the gene matches: 14. This CDR3 is 17 amino acids long. The DNA for the CDR3 is TGTGCCAGCACCTGGGTGGGACAGGGGGCGCTATTCGAGACCCAGTACTTC. Translation: CASTWVGQGALFETQYF.

The V call is TRBV27, the J call TRBJ2-2; D is possibly TRBD1 (5 bases). CDR3 length equals 17 residues. V was trimmed by 1 base and J by 3 bases, leaving 15 bases between them. CDR1 is MNHEY, CDR2 SMNVEV, per germline (reference sequence). CDR3 bases: TGTGCCAGCAGTTTATACCCTGGGGCACAATACACCGGGGAGCTGTTTTTT. Amino acid sequence: CASSLYPGAQYTGELFF.

In regard to this clonotype: This may stem from a read error, because a much larger clone lies one nucleotide away. V usage is TRBV4-3 and J usage is TRBJ1-1; D remains ambiguous. Germline CDR1 and CDR2: LGHNA and YSLEER. Trimming removed 4 bases from V and 4 bases from J, with 19 bases in between. The CDR3 runs 16 residues. DNA of the CDR3: TGCGCCAGCAGCCGGACGCTATACCAGAGGTCCACTGAAGCTTTCTTT. Encoded protein: CASSRTLYQRSTEAFF.

The chain carries TRBV24-1 and TRBJ2-3, with TRBD2 matching over 14 bases. The V segment lost 9 bases and the J segment 2 bases; nucleotides outside the gene matches: 9. CDR3 length: 17 amino acids. The germline V gene has CDR1 KGHDR and CDR2 SFDVKD. CDR3 amino acids: CATATGLAGGITDTQYF. Written as DNA, the CDR3 is TGTGCCACCGCCACCGGACTAGCGGGAGGAATCACAGATACGCAGTATTTT.

This clonotype was recorded many times. The chain carries TRBV9 and TRBJ1-5; TRBD1 is a possible D gene (6 bases). CDR3 size: 13 residues. The V end was cut by 3 bases, the J end by 9 bases, with 13 bases between. CDR1 and CDR2 (germline): SGDLS, YYNGEE. The CDR3 DNA reads TGTGCCAGCAGCGCGGGACAAGGGTCGCCCCAGCATTTT. It is translated as CASSAGQGSPQHF.

The genes are TRBV24-1 and TRBJ2-1; D is unclear. Germline CDR1 and CDR2: KGHDR and SFDVKD. The CDR3 totals 11 residues. V shed 5 bases and J shed 9 bases, with 7 bases lying between them. The CDR3 region is CATSVRREQFF. The CDR3 nucleotides are TGTGCCACCAGTGTGCGTCGTGAGCAGTTCTTC.

V gene TRBV20-1 combines with J gene TRBJ2-3; maybe TRBD2 (6 bases). CDR1 DFQATT and CDR2 SNEGSKA come from the germline V gene (reference sequence). The CDR3 has 16 residues. Deletions cut 3 bases from V and 2 bases from J, with 18 bases between. Here the CDR3 reads CSASLSRDFLTDTQYF. DNA of the CDR3: TGCAGTGCTAGTTTATCCCGGGACTTTCTCACAGATACGCAGTATTTT.